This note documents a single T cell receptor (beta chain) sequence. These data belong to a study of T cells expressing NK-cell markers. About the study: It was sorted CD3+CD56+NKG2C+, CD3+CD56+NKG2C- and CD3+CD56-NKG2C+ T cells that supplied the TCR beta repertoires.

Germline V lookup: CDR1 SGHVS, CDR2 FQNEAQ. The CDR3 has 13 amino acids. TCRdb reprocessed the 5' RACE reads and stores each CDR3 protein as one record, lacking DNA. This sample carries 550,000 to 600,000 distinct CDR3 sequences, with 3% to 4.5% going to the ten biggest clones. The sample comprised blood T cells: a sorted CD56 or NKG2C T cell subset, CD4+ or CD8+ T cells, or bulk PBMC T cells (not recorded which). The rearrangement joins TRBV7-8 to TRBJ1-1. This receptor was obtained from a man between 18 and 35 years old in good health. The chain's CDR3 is CATQGLMNTEAFF.